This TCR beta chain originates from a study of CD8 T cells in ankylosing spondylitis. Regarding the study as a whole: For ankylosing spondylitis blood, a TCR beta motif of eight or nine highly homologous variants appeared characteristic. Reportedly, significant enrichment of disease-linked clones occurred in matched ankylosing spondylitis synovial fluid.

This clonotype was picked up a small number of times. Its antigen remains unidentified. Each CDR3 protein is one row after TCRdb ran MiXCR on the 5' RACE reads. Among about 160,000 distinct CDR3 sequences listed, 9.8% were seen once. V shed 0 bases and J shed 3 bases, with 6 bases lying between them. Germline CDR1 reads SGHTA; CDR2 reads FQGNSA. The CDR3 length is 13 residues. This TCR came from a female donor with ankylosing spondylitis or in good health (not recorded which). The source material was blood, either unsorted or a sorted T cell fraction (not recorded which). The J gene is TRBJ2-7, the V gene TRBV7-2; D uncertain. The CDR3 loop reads CASSLARLYEQYF. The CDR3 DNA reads TGTGCCAGCAGCTTAGCGAGACTCTACGAGCAGTACTTC. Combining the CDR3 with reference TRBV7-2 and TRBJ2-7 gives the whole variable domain GAGVSQSPSNKVTEKGKDVELRCDPISGHTALYWYRQSLGQGLEFLIYFQGNSAPDKSGLPSDRFSAERTGGSVSTLTIQRTQQEDSAVYLCASSLARLYEQYFGPGTRLTVT.